The rows below give T cell receptor beta chains drawn from one sample of a study of blood T cell repertoires in COVID-19. Clones were sequenced by immunoSEQ multiplex PCR, and TCRdb holds only the in-frame ones, with some missing. The sample records 450,000 or so clones, about 90% being singletons. Input material: PBMCs or T cells enriched from blood (not recorded which). These receptors all come from a young man who had recovered from COVID-19. Both conserved end residues are part of each CDR3. The D gene is left open where the match is weak. Expanded clones are given a class, and other clones once, few, many or no size at all.

-,TRBV2,TRBJ2-1,-,TGTGCCAGCAGTGTAAGAGAAAGCTCCTACAATGAGCAGTTCTTC,CASSVRESSYNEQFF
TRBD1,TRBV18,TRBJ1-1,-,TGTGCCAGCTCACCGATCACAGGGGCGCAACTGAACACTGAAGCTTTCTTT,CASSPITGAQLNTEAFF
-,TRBV20-1,TRBJ1-2,-,TGCAGTGCTAGAATCCTCCCTGGCTACACCTTC,CSARILPGYTF
-,TRBV7-9,TRBJ2-5,-,TGTGCCAGCAGCGCCCCCGACTCGGGAGAGACCCAGTACTTC,CASSAPDSGETQYF
-,TRBV7-9,TRBJ2-3,-,TGTGCCAGCAGCTTAAATAGCCTCGCAGCAGATACGCAGTATTTT,CASSLNSLAADTQYF
TRBD1,TRBV4-1,TRBJ1-2,-,TGCGCCAGCAGCCAAGGGCTCAGGGGGCGAGGGGTAAACGGCTACACCTTC,CASSQGLRGRGVNGYTF
TRBD1,TRBV2,TRBJ2-7,-,TGTGCCAGCAGCACGACAGGGAACGAGCAGTACTTC,CASSTTGNEQYF
-,TRBV5-4,TRBJ1-3,-,TGTGCCAGCAGCGGGGGGGCGGCAGACTCTGGAAACACCATATATTTT,CASSGGAADSGNTIYF
-,TRBV2,TRBJ2-7,-,TGTGCCAGCACACAGGGATGGACCTTCTTC,CASTQGWTFF
-,TRBV7-9,TRBJ2-3,-,TGTGCCAGCAGCTTAGTAGTCGGGGGCACAGATACGCAGTATTTT,CASSLVVGGTDTQYF
TRBD1,TRBV27,TRBJ2-1,-,TGTGCCAGCGGACAGGGGTACTACAATGAGCAGTTCTTC,CASGQGYYNEQFF
-,TRBV5-1,TRBJ1-2,-,TGCGCCAGCAGCTTGTCGGGGTCTTTAGACTATGGCTACACCTTC,CASSLSGSLDYGYTF
TRBD1,TRBV19,TRBJ1-2,once,TGTGCCAGTAGGGGGGACAGGGCCTCAGATGGCTACACCTTC,CASRGDRASDGYTF
-,TRBV4-2,TRBJ1-3,-,TGTGCCAGCAGCCAAGAGGGGCCAACCTCTGGAAACACCATATATTTT,CASSQEGPTSGNTIYF
-,TRBV18,TRBJ1-5,-,TGTGCCAGCTCACCAGGTACAGATCAGCCCCAGCATTTT,CASSPGTDQPQHF
TRBD1,TRBV9,TRBJ1-2,-,TGTGCCAGCAGCGTCTCAGGGGGAGGTGGCTACACCTTC,CASSVSGGGGYTF
-,TRBV4-1,TRBJ1-1,-,TGCGCCAGCAGCCAAGTGGGGAGCGACGACACTGAAGCTTTCTTT,CASSQVGSDDTEAFF
TRBD1,TRBV18,TRBJ2-5,once,TGTGCCAGCTCACCCCTGACAGGGACACAAGAGACCCAGTACTTC,CASSPLTGTQETQYF
-,TRBV4-1,TRBJ1-1,-,TGCGCCAGCAGCCAAGGTAAGGGAGGAACTGAAGCTTTCTTT,CASSQGKGGTEAFF
-,TRBV7-9,TRBJ2-2,-,TGTGCCAGCAGCTTCTCAGGGGCCACCGGGGAGCTGTTTTTT,CASSFSGATGELFF
TRBD1,TRBV28,TRBJ1-2,-,TGTGCCAGCAGTCGAACCGGACAGGGGGCTTTCTATGGCTACACCTTC,CASSRTGQGAFYGYTF
TRBD1,TRBV29-1,TRBJ1-1,-,TGCAGCGTTGGGGACAGGGGTAGGGGCATGAACACTGAAGCTTTCTTT,CSVGDRGRGMNTEAFF
-,TRBV7-8,TRBJ1-1,-,TGTGCCAGCAGCTTAGCCGGGAAGAACACTGAAGCTTTCTTT,CASSLAGKNTEAFF
TRBD1,TRBV5-1,TRBJ2-1,-,TGCGCCAGCAGCTTGGCGGGACAGGGGGGCTACAATGAGCAGTTCTTC,CASSLAGQGGYNEQFF
TRBD1,TRBV30,TRBJ2-7,-,TGTGCCTGGAGTGTAATGGACAGGGGAAGCGACGAGCAGTACTTC,CAWSVMDRGSDEQYF
-,TRBV27,TRBJ1-4,-,TGTGCCAGCAGTTTATTGGCAGCAACTAATGAAAAACTGTTTTTT,CASSLLAATNEKLFF
TRBD1,TRBV18,TRBJ1-1,-,TGTGCCAGCTCACCACCGGAGGGGGCCAGTACTGAAGCTTTCTTT,CASSPPEGASTEAFF
-,TRBV14,TRBJ1-2,-,TGTGCCAGCAGCCTACTGAGGACAGACTATGGCTACACCTTC,CASSLLRTDYGYTF
TRBD2,TRBV9,TRBJ2-7,-,TGTGCCAGCAGCGAGCTAGCGGGAGCTCACTACGAGCAGTACTTC,CASSELAGAHYEQYF
-,TRBV19,TRBJ1-6,-,TGTGCCAGTGGGCTGCCACCCCTCCACTTT,CASGLPPLHF
-,TRBV7-9,TRBJ1-1,-,TGTGCCAGCAGCCGAAGACAGGTTCCCATGAACACTGAAGCTTTCTTT,CASSRRQVPMNTEAFF
-,TRBV18,TRBJ2-7,-,TGTGCCAGCTCCTCTTTAGGCGGGGATCTTTACGAGCAGTACTTC,CASSSLGGDLYEQYF
TRBD1,TRBV11-2,TRBJ1-1,-,TGTGCCAGCAGCTTAGGGGCAGGGGGCTGGAACACTGAAGCTTTCTTT,CASSLGAGGWNTEAFF
TRBD1,TRBV3-1/TRBV3-2,TRBJ1-4,-,TGTGCCAGCAGCCCAGGGACAGCCGGGGAAAAACTGTTTTTT,CASSPGTAGEKLFF
-,TRBV5-1,TRBJ1-2,-,TGCGCCAGCAGCTTTGTTCCCTGGGGGGGCTATGGCTACACCTTC,CASSFVPWGGYGYTF
TRBD1,TRBV10-1,TRBJ2-7,-,TGCGCCAGAAGAGAAGGGGGACAGGGCGACGAGCAGTACTTC,CARREGGQGDEQYF
TRBD1,TRBV30,TRBJ1-4,-,TGTGCCTGGAGTGTTCAGGGGGCTGAAAAACTGTTTTTT,CAWSVQGAEKLFF
-,TRBV27,TRBJ1-2,-,TGTGCCAGCAGTTTAGGTCGCAGGGGCTATGGCTACACCTTC,CASSLGRRGYGYTF
-,TRBV3-1/TRBV3-2,TRBJ1-2,-,TGTGCCAGCAGCCCAACCTACGCAGGGGACTATGGCTACACCTTC,CASSPTYAGDYGYTF
TRBD1,TRBV27,TRBJ2-2,-,TGTGCCAGCATAACCTTTTTTAAGTGGGACAGCAACACCGGGGAGCTGTTTTTT,CASITFFKWDSNTGELFF
TRBD2,TRBV2,TRBJ2-3,-,TGTGCCAGCAGCAGATCCACTAGCGCCATTCGAACAGATACGCAGTATTTT,CASSRSTSAIRTDTQYF
-,TRBV11-2,TRBJ1-5,-,TGTGCCAGCAGCTACGACACGACCAATCAGCCCCAGCATTTT,CASSYDTTNQPQHF
TRBD1,TRBV5-1,TRBJ2-7,-,TGCGCCAGCAAGGGGACAGGGAAGGGTCACGAGCAGTACTTC,CASKGTGKGHEQYF
-,TRBV27,TRBJ1-1,-,TGTGCCAGCAGTTTAACCCCGGGAGGATGGAACACTGAAGCTTTCTTT,CASSLTPGGWNTEAFF
TRBD1,TRBV6-6,TRBJ1-1,-,TGTGCCAGCAGTTCCGGGACAGGGGGAGTAGTCACTGAAGCTTTCTTT,CASSSGTGGVVTEAFF
-,TRBV15,TRBJ1-6,-,TGTGCCACCAGCAGAGCCCCGACTGGAAATTCACCCCTCCACTTT,CATSRAPTGNSPLHF
TRBD2,TRBV4-1,TRBJ2-1,-,TGCGCCAGCAGCCCTCGACTAGCGGGGCCGTCGGAGCAGTTCTTC,CASSPRLAGPSEQFF
TRBD1,TRBV15,TRBJ2-7,-,TGTGCCACCAGCAGAGAGACAGGGAGCGTCTACGAGCAGTACTTC,CATSRETGSVYEQYF
TRBD1,TRBV5-1,TRBJ1-3,-,TGCGCCAGCAGCTTGGTAGCGACAGGGCAATCTGGAAACACCATATATTTT,CASSLVATGQSGNTIYF
TRBD2,TRBV9,TRBJ2-1,-,TGTGCCAGCAGCGTGGCGGGGGGGCCCAATGAGCAGTTCTTC,CASSVAGGPNEQFF
-,TRBV5-6,TRBJ2-1,-,TGTGCCAGCAGCTCAAGGAGGAATGAGCAGTTCTTC,CASSSRRNEQFF
TRBD1,TRBV18,TRBJ1-1,-,TGTGCCAGCTCCCAGGGGGTGTTGAACACTGAAGCTTTCTTT,CASSQGVLNTEAFF
-,TRBV2,TRBJ2-5,-,TGTGCCAGCAGCGCCCTATCTCAAGAGACCCAGTACTTC,CASSALSQETQYF
TRBD1,TRBV7-9,TRBJ1-6,once,TGTGCCAGCAGCTCCCCAGGCGGGACAGGGCCCAATTCACCCCTCCACTTT,CASSSPGGTGPNSPLHF
-,TRBV6-1,TRBJ1-2,-,TGTGCCAGCAGTGAAATGGCGGGCGGCAACTATGGCTACACCTTC,CASSEMAGGNYGYTF